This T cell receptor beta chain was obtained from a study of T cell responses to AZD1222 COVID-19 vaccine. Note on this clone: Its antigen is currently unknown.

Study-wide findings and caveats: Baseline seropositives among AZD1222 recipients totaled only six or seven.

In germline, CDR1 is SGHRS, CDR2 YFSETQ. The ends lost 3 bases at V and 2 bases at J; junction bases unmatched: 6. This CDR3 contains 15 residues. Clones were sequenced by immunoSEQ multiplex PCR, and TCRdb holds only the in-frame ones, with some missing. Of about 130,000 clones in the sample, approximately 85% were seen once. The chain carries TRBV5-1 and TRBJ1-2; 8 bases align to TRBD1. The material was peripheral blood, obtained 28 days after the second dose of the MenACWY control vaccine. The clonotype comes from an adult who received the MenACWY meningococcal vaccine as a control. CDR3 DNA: TGCGCCAGCAGCTCAAGGACAGGGAAAAACTATGGCTACACCTTC. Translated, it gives CASSSRTGKNYGYTF.